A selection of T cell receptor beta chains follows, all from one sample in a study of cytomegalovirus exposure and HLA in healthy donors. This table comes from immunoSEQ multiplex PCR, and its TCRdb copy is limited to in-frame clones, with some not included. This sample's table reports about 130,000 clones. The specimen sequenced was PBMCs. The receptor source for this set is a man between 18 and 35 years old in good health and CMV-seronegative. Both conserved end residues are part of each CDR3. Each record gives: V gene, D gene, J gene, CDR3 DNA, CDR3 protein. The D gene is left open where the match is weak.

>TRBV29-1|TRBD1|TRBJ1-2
TGCAGCGTTGACAGGGGGCCTGGCTACACCTTC
CSVDRGPGYTF
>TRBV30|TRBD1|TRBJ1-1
TGTGCCTGGAGTGTTTTGGTCGGGACAGGGGTAGCTTTCTTT
CAWSVLVGTGVAFF
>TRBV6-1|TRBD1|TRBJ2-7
TGTGCCAGCAGGACAGGGTCCGCAAACGAGCAGTACTTC
CASRTGSANEQYF
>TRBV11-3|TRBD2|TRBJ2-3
TGTGCCAGTGGGAGGGAGGGCAACGAGACAGATACGCAGTATTTT
CASGREGNETDTQYF
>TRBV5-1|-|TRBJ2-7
TGCGCCAGCAGCTTGTGGATGGACAGATTTACCCCTGGATACGAGCAGTACTTC
CASSLWMDRFTPGYEQYF
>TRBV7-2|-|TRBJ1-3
TGTGCCAGCAGCTTAGCGCTTCCGGGCTCTGGAAACACCATATATTTT
CASSLALPGSGNTIYF
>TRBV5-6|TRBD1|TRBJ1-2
TGTGCCAGCAGCTTACCCGCCGGGACAGGGGGCGGCTACACCTTC
CASSLPAGTGGGYTF
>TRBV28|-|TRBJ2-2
TGTGCCAGCAGTTTACCCAGGAACACCGGGGAGCTGTTTTTT
CASSLPRNTGELFF
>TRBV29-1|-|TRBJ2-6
TGCAGCGCCGGACAGTCTGGGGCCAACGTCCTGACTTTC
CSAGQSGANVLTF
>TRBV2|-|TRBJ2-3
TGTGCCATGAAACAGGAATACACAGATACGCAGTATTTT
CAMKQEYTDTQYF
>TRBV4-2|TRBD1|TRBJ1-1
TGTGCCAGCAGCCCTGGGACAGGGGGCACTGAAGCTTTCTTT
CASSPGTGGTEAFF
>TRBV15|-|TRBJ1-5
TGTGCCACCAGCAGCCAGGGGACCAATCAGCCCCAGCATTTT
CATSSQGTNQPQHF
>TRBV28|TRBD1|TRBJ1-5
TGTGCCAGCAGTCTTTTGGTTCAGGCCCCGGGACAGGGGGATCAGCCCCAGCATTTT
CASSLLVQAPGQGDQPQHF
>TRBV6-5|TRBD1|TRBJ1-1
TGTGCCAGCAGGATGGACAGGGAAGGCACTGAAGCTTTCTTT
CASRMDREGTEAFF
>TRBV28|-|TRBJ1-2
TGTGCCAGCAGTAACGGACGAGCGGTATATGGCTACACCTTC
CASSNGRAVYGYTF
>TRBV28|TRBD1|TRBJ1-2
TGTGCCAGCAGTCTCCCGAGACAGGGGACTAACTATGGCTACACCTTC
CASSLPRQGTNYGYTF
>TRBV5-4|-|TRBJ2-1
TGTGCCAGCAGCTTGGTGCCTAGTAGTGATGAGCAGTTCTTC
CASSLVPSSDEQFF
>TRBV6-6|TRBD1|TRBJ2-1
TGTGCCAGCAGTCCGGACAGGGGCGCCTACAATGAGCAGTTCTTC
CASSPDRGAYNEQFF
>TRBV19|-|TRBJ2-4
TGTGCCAGTAGCCCTGGGGGGGCTGGAAAAAACATTCAGTACTTC
CASSPGGAGKNIQYF
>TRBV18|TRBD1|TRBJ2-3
TGTGCCAGCTCACGGACAGGGGGGACATCAGATACGCAGTATTTT
CASSRTGGTSDTQYF
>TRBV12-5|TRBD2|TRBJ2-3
TGTGCTAGTGGTCGCTCTACTAGCGCACCGCAGTATTTT
CASGRSTSAPQYF
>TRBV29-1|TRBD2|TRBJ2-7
TGCAGCGTTATAGTCTCTAGCGGAGCCTACGAGCAGTACTTC
CSVIVSSGAYEQYF
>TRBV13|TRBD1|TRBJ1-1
TGTGCCAGCAGCTTCTCCGGGACAGGGGGCACTGAAGCTTTCTTT
CASSFSGTGGTEAFF
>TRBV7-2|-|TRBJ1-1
TGTGCCAGCAGCTTAGTAGTGCGCGGCACTGAAGCTTTCTTT
CASSLVVRGTEAFF
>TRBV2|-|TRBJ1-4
TGTGCCAGCAGTAACGAGGGTCTTCCGTTCAATGAAAAACTGTTTTTT
CASSNEGLPFNEKLFF
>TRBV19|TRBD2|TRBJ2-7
TGTGCCAGTAGTATTCGGACTAGTGTCGAGCAGTACTTC
CASSIRTSVEQYF
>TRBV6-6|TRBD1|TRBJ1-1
TGTGCCAGCAGCACAGGGGGCCGGAACACTGAAGCTTTCTTT
CASSTGGRNTEAFF
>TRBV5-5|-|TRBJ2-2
TGTGCCAGCAGCTCGGTCACTGCAAACACCGGGGAGCTGTTTTTT
CASSSVTANTGELFF
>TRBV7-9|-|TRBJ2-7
TGTGCCAGCAGCGAGACAGTTTACGAGCAGTACTTC
CASSETVYEQYF
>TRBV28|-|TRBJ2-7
TGTGCCAGCAGTCCGAACGACAGGATTTATTCCTACGAGCAGTACTTC
CASSPNDRIYSYEQYF
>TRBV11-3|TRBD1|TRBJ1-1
TGTGCCAGCAGCTTATACCAGGGGGCCTTGAACACTGAAGCTTTCTTT
CASSLYQGALNTEAFF
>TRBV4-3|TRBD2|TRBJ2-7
TGCGCCAGCAGCCAAGATCGCCCCGGACTAGCGGGGTACGAGCAGTACTTC
CASSQDRPGLAGYEQYF
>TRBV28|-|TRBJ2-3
TGTGCCAGCAGTCAAGACGCGGGGGCTGTCTGGGGTACAGATACGCAGTATTTT
CASSQDAGAVWGTDTQYF
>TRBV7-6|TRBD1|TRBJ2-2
TGTGCCAGCAGCTTAGGGGTGACAGGGGCGAACACCGGGGAGCTGTTTTTT
CASSLGVTGANTGELFF
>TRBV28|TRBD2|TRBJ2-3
TGTGCCAGCAGCCTTAGCGGGACTTCAGATACGCAGTATTTT
CASSLSGTSDTQYF
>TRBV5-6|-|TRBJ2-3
TGTGCCAGCAGCTTGGACAGGGTGAGCACAGATACGCAGTATTTT
CASSLDRVSTDTQYF
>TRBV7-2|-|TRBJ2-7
TGTGCCAGCAGCTTAGCATTTGGACAGACCACCTACGAGCAGTACTTC
CASSLAFGQTTYEQYF
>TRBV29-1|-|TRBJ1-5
TGCAGCGCTAAAGGGGCGGATAGCAATCAGCCCCAGCATTTT
CSAKGADSNQPQHF
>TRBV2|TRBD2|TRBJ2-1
TGTGCCAGCAGGGGGACTAGAAACGACAATGAGCAGTTCTTC
CASRGTRNDNEQFF
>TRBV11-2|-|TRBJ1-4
TGTGCCAGCAGCTTAGAATACACTCGAGGGAATGAAAAACTGTTTTTT
CASSLEYTRGNEKLFF
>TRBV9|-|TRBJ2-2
TGTGCCAGCAGTATTTTTCGGGAGAGCAACACCGGGGAGCTGTTTTTT
CASSIFRESNTGELFF
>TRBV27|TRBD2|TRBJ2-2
TGTGCCAGCAGCGATCTAGCGGGAGGGGCCGGGGAGCTGTTTTTT
CASSDLAGGAGELFF
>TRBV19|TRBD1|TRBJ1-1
TGTGCCAGTAGTCCAGGGACAGACCTAATGAACACTGAAGCTTTCTTT
CASSPGTDLMNTEAFF